This record concerns one T cell receptor beta chain sequence. The sample comes from a study of memory CD4+ T cells and cytomegalovirus serostatus. Whole-study context: Of the healthy Belgian adults, 9 or 10 were CMV seropositive and approximately 24 seronegative.

Sequencing used immunoSEQ multiplex PCR; TCRdb keeps in-frame clones, though not all of them. The profile covers roughly 86,000 clones, with 75% to 90% appearing a single time and 3.6% taken by the ten largest. The sort gate was single viable CD3+CD4+CD8-CD45RO+ cells for memory CD4+ T cells. Positive selection with CD4 microbeads enriched total CD4+ T cells. Sample: memory CD4+ T cells from blood. This TCR derives from an adult in good health and CMV-seropositive.

CDR3 region: CASSLRGRIYNEQFF. The CDR3 region has the DNA TGTGCCAGCAGTTTACGGGGTCGTATCTACAATGAGCAGTTCTTC. The genes are TRBV28 and TRBJ2-1; maybe TRBD2 (5 bases). Germline-derived CDR1 and CDR2 are MDHEN and SYDVKM. Trimming stripped 2 bases from V and 3 bases from J, with 11 bases between. The CDR3 has 15 amino acids.